A selection of T cell receptor beta chains follows, all from one sample in a study of shared clonotypes between healthy human individuals. Data came from immunoSEQ multiplex PCR; TCRdb stores just in-frame clones and leaves some out. The table records under 2.5 million clones, under 95% of them present only once. The sample was naive CD4+ T cells from PBMCs. These receptors were taken from a man aged 18 to 29 in good health. Some clones in this sample may be carry-over from other donors' samples. CDR3s include the opening cysteine and the closing phenylalanine or tryptophan. A D gene is named only where the DNA matches it firmly. The listing skips clone size in some rows; elsewhere it reads once, few, many or a size class.

.,.,TRBJ2-7,TRBV29-1,CSVVQASYEQYF,TGCAGCGTTGTGCAGGCCTCCTACGAGCAGTACTTC
TRBD1,.,TRBJ2-5,TRBV7-2,CASSLGPGPGGQETQYF,TGTGCCAGCAGCTTAGGCCCGGGGCCAGGGGGCCAAGAGACCCAGTACTTC
TRBD2,.,TRBJ2-1,TRBV10-3,CAIRGTSGYNEQFF,TGTGCCATCAGGGGGACTAGCGGATACAATGAGCAGTTCTTC
.,.,TRBJ2-1,TRBV7-2,CASSLHSGGIEQFF,TGTGCCAGCAGCTTACATTCCGGCGGGATTGAGCAGTTCTTC
.,.,TRBJ1-5,TRBV19,CASSIGVTQPQHF,TGTGCCAGTAGTATCGGGGTGACTCAGCCCCAGCATTTT
.,once,TRBJ2-2,TRBV7-9,CASSFKLLSTGELFF,TGTGCCAGCAGCTTCAAGCTACTTTCCACCGGGGAGCTGTTTTTT
.,.,TRBJ2-7,TRBV7-2,CASSLAGRTGLEQYF,TGTGCCAGCAGCTTAGCGGGGCGAACAGGGCTCGAGCAGTACTTC
TRBD1,.,TRBJ1-1,TRBV19,CASSSNRGTEAFF,TGTGCCAGTAGTTCGAACAGGGGAACTGAAGCTTTCTTT
TRBD1,.,TRBJ1-3,TRBV7-2,CASSQRQGSGNTIYF,TGTGCCAGCAGCCAGCGACAGGGTTCGGGAAACACCATATATTTT
TRBD2,once,TRBJ2-3,TRBV7-3,CASSLQRLAGGTDTQYF,TGTGCCAGCAGCTTGCAAAGACTAGCGGGAGGCACAGATACGCAGTATTTT
.,.,TRBJ2-7,TRBV9,CASSVAGQTYEQYF,TGTGCCAGCAGCGTAGCTGGGCAGACCTACGAGCAGTACTTC
.,.,TRBJ2-3,TRBV4-3,CASSLGPPGDTDTQYF,TGCGCCAGCAGCCTCGGACCCCCGGGGGACACAGATACGCAGTATTTT
.,.,TRBJ2-2,TRBV28,CASSLRPNSFTGELFF,TGTGCCAGCAGTTTAAGACCCAATTCGTTCACCGGGGAGCTGTTTTTT
TRBD1,.,TRBJ1-2,TRBV28,CASSLYPGTGGPNYGYTF,TGTGCCAGCAGTTTATACCCCGGGACAGGGGGCCCCAACTATGGCTACACCTTC
.,.,TRBJ2-5,TRBV6-4,CASRDLRRRCEETQYF,TGTGCCAGCAGGGACCTAAGGAGGAGATGTGAGGAGACCCAGTACTTC
.,.,TRBJ2-5,TRBV7-2,CASSLMAGAETQYF,TGTGCCAGCAGCTTAATGGCGGGGGCCGAGACCCAGTACTTC
.,.,TRBJ2-3,TRBV11-2,CASSRGTDRTDTQYF,TGTGCCAGCAGCCGCGGGACAGATCGCACAGATACGCAGTATTTT
.,.,TRBJ2-1,TRBV7-8,CASSLGGGGAYNEQFF,TGTGCCAGCAGCTTAGGAGGAGGGGGGGCCTACAATGAGCAGTTCTTC
.,.,TRBJ1-1,TRBV6-1,CASTTDTGAEAFF,TGTGCCAGCACTACGGACACGGGAGCCGAAGCTTTCTTT
TRBD1,.,TRBJ2-7,TRBV4-2,CASSPGTGGYEQYF,TGTGCCAGCAGCCCGGGGACAGGGGGCTACGAGCAGTACTTC
TRBD2,.,TRBJ2-5,TRBV7-2,CASSLRGASGVQETQYF,TGTGCCAGCAGTCTCAGGGGGGCTAGCGGGGTCCAAGAGACCCAGTACTTC
.,.,TRBJ1-3,TRBV15,CATSRGDGNTIYF,TGTGCCACCAGCAGGGGGGACGGAAACACCATATATTTT
.,.,TRBJ1-4,TRBV7-6,CASSPAPPAPNEKLFF,TGTGCCAGCAGCCCGGCCCCGCCGGCGCCTAATGAAAAACTGTTTTTT
.,.,TRBJ2-5,TRBV5-1,CASSPASIWAETQYF,TGCGCCAGCAGCCCTGCTAGCATCTGGGCGGAGACCCAGTACTTC
.,few,TRBJ1-4,TRBV7-9,CASSPPSEEKLFF,TGTGCCAGCAGCCCCCCTTCGGAGGAAAAACTGTTTTTT
.,.,TRBJ2-1,TRBV4-1,CASSQQAGWGNEQFF,TGCGCCAGCAGCCAACAAGCCGGGTGGGGGAATGAGCAGTTCTTC
.,.,TRBJ2-7,TRBV2,CASSPGDYEQYF,TGTGCCAGCAGTCCAGGGGACTACGAGCAGTACTTC
TRBD2,.,TRBJ2-7,TRBV5-1,CASSLLAGAANEQYF,TGCGCCAGCAGCTTACTAGCGGGGGCGGCCAACGAGCAGTACTTC